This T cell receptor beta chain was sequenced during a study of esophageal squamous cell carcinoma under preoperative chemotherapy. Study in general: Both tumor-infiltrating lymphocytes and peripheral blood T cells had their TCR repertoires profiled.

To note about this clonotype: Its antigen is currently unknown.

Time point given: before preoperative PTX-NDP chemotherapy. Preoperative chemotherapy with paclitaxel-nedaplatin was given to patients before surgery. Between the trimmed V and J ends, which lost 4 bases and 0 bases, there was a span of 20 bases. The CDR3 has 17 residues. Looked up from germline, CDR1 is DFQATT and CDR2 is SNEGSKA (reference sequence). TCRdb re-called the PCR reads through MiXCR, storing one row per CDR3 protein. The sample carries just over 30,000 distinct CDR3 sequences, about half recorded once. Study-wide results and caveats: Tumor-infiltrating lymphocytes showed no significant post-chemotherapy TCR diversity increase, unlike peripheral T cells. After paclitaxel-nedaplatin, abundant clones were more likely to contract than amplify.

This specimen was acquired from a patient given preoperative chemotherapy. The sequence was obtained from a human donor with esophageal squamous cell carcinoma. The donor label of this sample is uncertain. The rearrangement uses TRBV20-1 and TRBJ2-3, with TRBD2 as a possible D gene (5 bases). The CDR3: CSAIGGPSLVSTDTQYF. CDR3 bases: TGCAGTGCTATCGGCGGGCCGTCCCTAGTAAGCACAGATACGCAGTATTTT.